These T cell receptor beta chains were read from a single sample in a study of cytomegalovirus exposure and HLA in healthy donors. The assay was immunoSEQ multiplex PCR, and TCRdb's table has in-frame clones only and misses some. The listing records 150,000 to 200,000 clones. The sequenced material came from PBMCs. These receptors all come from a young man in good health and CMV-seronegative. The CDR3 runs from the conserved cysteine through the conserved F or W. A D gene is named only where the DNA matches it firmly.

>TRBD2|TRBJ2-1|TRBV5-8
TGTGCCAGCAGCACGGGACTAGCGGGAGGGGATGAGCAGTTCTTC
CASSTGLAGGDEQFF
>TRBD1|TRBJ2-1|TRBV5-4
TGTGCCAGCAGCGGGATGGACAGGGGGCTCAATGAGCAGTTCTTC
CASSGMDRGLNEQFF
>.|TRBJ2-1|TRBV9
TGTGCCAGCAGCGTAGGCGGGGGCGATTACAATGAGCAGTTCTTC
CASSVGGGDYNEQFF
>TRBD1|TRBJ2-5|TRBV19
TGTGCCAGTAGTATCGGGCAGGGGGAAGAGACCCAGTACTTC
CASSIGQGEETQYF
>.|TRBJ2-7|TRBV5-1
TGCGCCAGCCGGACAGAATGGGACGAGCAGTACTTC
CASRTEWDEQYF
>TRBD2|TRBJ2-7|TRBV15
TGTGCCACCAGCAGAGCCGGGAGTAGCGGGACACACGAGCAGTACTTC
CATSRAGSSGTHEQYF
>.|TRBJ2-1|TRBV11-3
TGTGCCAGCAGCTTAGATCAGGATAAAGTCAATGAGCAGTTCTTC
CASSLDQDKVNEQFF
>TRBD2|TRBJ2-3|TRBV27
TGTGCCAGCAGGGCCTGGACTAGCGGGCCAGATACGCAGTATTTT
CASRAWTSGPDTQYF
>TRBD1|TRBJ2-7|TRBV29-1
TGCAGCGTCGACGGGACAGGGGACTACGAGCAGTACTTC
CSVDGTGDYEQYF
>.|TRBJ1-2|TRBV5-6
TGTGCCAGCAGCTTGCCAGGGCGTAACTATGGCTACACCTTC
CASSLPGRNYGYTF
>TRBD2|TRBJ2-1|TRBV9
TGTGCCAGCAGTACTAGCGGGGGGGCCCTCGGTAATGAGCAGTTCTTC
CASSTSGGALGNEQFF
>.|TRBJ2-1|TRBV6-5
TGTGCCAGCAGGCTCGCGGGGTTAAGTGAGCAGTTCTTC
CASRLAGLSEQFF
>TRBD2|TRBJ2-5|TRBV29-1
TGCAGCGTTGGTCCGGGGGGGGACGTTTACCAAGAGACCCAGTACTTC
CSVGPGGDVYQETQYF
>TRBD2|TRBJ2-1|TRBV27
TGTGCCAGCAGTTCGGGACTAGTAGTCGGTAATGAGCAGTTCTTC
CASSSGLVVGNEQFF
>TRBD2|TRBJ2-1|TRBV7-3
TGTGCCAGCAGCCCGGAGACTAGCGGGAGGGGAAATGAGCAGTTCTTC
CASSPETSGRGNEQFF
>TRBD2|TRBJ2-5|TRBV10-3
TGTGCCATCAGTGAGCCTCGTCGACTAGCGGGGGAAATCCAAGAGACCCAGTACTTC
CAISEPRRLAGEIQETQYF
>.|TRBJ2-7|TRBV7-3
TGTGCCAGCAGCTTAGGGGGCCCGTACGAGCAGTACTTC
CASSLGGPYEQYF
>.|TRBJ2-5|TRBV6-1
TGTGCCAGCGGACTCTCAATCGGCCGGGAGACCCAGTACTTC
CASGLSIGRETQYF
>.|TRBJ2-2|TRBV29-1
TGCAGCGTTGAAGAAAAGGGGACGAACACCGGGGGGCTGTTTTTT
CSVEEKGTNTGGLFF
>.|TRBJ2-1|TRBV9
TGTGCCAGCACCGGCGCCGGCGGCTCCTACAATGAGCAGTTCTTC
CASTGAGGSYNEQFF
>.|TRBJ1-3|TRBV2
TGTGCCAGCAGAGAGACTAAACAGTGGGGAAACACCATATATTTT
CASRETKQWGNTIYF
>.|TRBJ1-2|TRBV7-3
TGTGCCAGCAGCCCGGGTATAATGTATGGCTACACCTTC
CASSPGIMYGYTF
>.|TRBJ2-7|TRBV30
TGTGCCTGGAGTTGGTACAGGGACGAGCAGTACTTC
CAWSWYRDEQYF
>.|TRBJ1-5|TRBV27
TGTGCCAGCAGTTTCCAGGGAAGGGGTCAGCCCCAGCATTTT
CASSFQGRGQPQHF
>.|TRBJ2-1|TRBV6-5
TGTGCCAGCAGTTACTCGAGGAGCAATGAGCAGTTCTTC
CASSYSRSNEQFF
>.|TRBJ1-1|TRBV29-1
TGCAGCGTTGGGGCTCGAACAGGCGAGAACACTGAAGCTTTCTTT
CSVGARTGENTEAFF
>.|TRBJ2-3|TRBV5-4
TGTGCCAGCACTACCACCACGGATACGCAGTATTTT
CASTTTTDTQYF
>TRBD1|TRBJ2-7|TRBV11-3
TGTGCCAGCAGCACCAAGGACAGGAGCCTTGAGGAGCAGTACTTC
CASSTKDRSLEEQYF
>.|TRBJ2-7|TRBV5-8
TGTGCCAGCCAGGGGCTCAGGGACGAGCAGTACTTC
CASQGLRDEQYF
>TRBD1|TRBJ2-6|TRBV30
TGTGCCTGGAGTAGGGGGACAGGGGTTACTGGGGCCAACGTCCTGACTTTC
CAWSRGTGVTGANVLTF
>TRBD2|TRBJ2-1|TRBV5-1
TGCGCCAGCAGCGGGGGACTAGCGGGTAACAATGAGCAGTTCTTC
CASSGGLAGNNEQFF
>TRBD2|TRBJ2-5|TRBV7-2
TGTGCCAGCAGCCCTGTCCCCGGGACTATCCAAGAGACCCAGTACTTC
CASSPVPGTIQETQYF
>.|TRBJ1-2|TRBV2
TGTGCCAGCAGTGAAGCGCCGGTAGGGGGTGGCTACACCTTC
CASSEAPVGGGYTF
>TRBD2|TRBJ2-7|TRBV6-5
TGTGCCAGCAGTGGACTAGCGGGGGACGAGCAGTACTTC
CASSGLAGDEQYF
>TRBD2|TRBJ2-3|TRBV10-1
TGCGCCAGCAGTCCTGGCGGGGGGGCGACAGATACGCAGTATTTT
CASSPGGGATDTQYF
>TRBD1|TRBJ1-1|TRBV18
TGTGCCAGCTCACCAACCACAGGGGCCGGTGAAGCTTTCTTT
CASSPTTGAGEAFF
>TRBD2|TRBJ2-7|TRBV6-4
TGTGCCAGCAGTCCTAGCGGGAGGTCCTACGAGCAGTACTTC
CASSPSGRSYEQYF
>.|TRBJ1-4|TRBV7-2
TGTGCCAGCAGCTCCTTCCGGACTGGGGAAAAACTGTTTTTT
CASSSFRTGEKLFF
>.|TRBJ1-5|TRBV27
TGTGCCAGCAGTTGGGGAGGGGATAGCAATCAGCCCCAGCATTTT
CASSWGGDSNQPQHF
>TRBD1|TRBJ2-7|TRBV28
TGTGCCAGCACGGGACAGCCCCTCTACGAGCAGTACTTC
CASTGQPLYEQYF
>.|TRBJ1-1|TRBV6-5
TGTGCCAGCAGTTACTCTAGATCTGGGCACAGTGAAGCTTTCTTT
CASSYSRSGHSEAFF
>TRBD1|TRBJ1-2|TRBV7-6
TGTGCCAGCAGCTTAGAAAGACAGGGGAACTATGGCTACACCTTC
CASSLERQGNYGYTF
>TRBD1|TRBJ1-2|TRBV30
TGTGCCTGGATCCGGGACAGGGGGCTTGGCTACACCTTC
CAWIRDRGLGYTF
>.|TRBJ1-3|TRBV2
TGTGCCAGCAGGTACTCCTCTGGAAACACCATATATTTT
CASRYSSGNTIYF
>.|TRBJ2-7|TRBV19
TGTGCCAGTAGTATAGATCAGGGCTACGAGCAGTACTTC
CASSIDQGYEQYF
>.|TRBJ1-2|TRBV2
TGTGCCAGCAACCCTCAGGGCTACTATGGCTACACCTTC
CASNPQGYYGYTF
>.|TRBJ1-2|TRBV19
TGTGCCAGTCCCTGGTGGCAGGGGAACTATGGCTACACCTTC
CASPWWQGNYGYTF
>TRBD1|TRBJ1-1|TRBV4-3
TGCGCCAGCAGCCAACGACCCGATGCAGGGGGGACTGAAGCTTTCTTT
CASSQRPDAGGTEAFF
>.|TRBJ1-1|TRBV10-2
TGCGCCAGCAGTGAACCAGGCATGAACACTGAAGCTTTCTTT
CASSEPGMNTEAFF
>.|TRBJ2-2|TRBV9
TGTGCCAGCAGCGTAGCTTCGCGAACCGGGGAGCTGTTTTTT
CASSVASRTGELFF
>TRBD1|TRBJ1-5|TRBV6-1
TGTGCCAGCAGTGAAAGTGGACAGGATCATCAGCCCCAGCATTTT
CASSESGQDHQPQHF